Sample share makes the clone carrying this TCR gamma chain large. This sample stems from a study of gamma-delta chains in newborns, infants, children. Study information: Polyclonal expansion of innate γδ T cells after birth follows microbial exposure.

This CDR3 is 16 amino acids long. The germline gives CDR1 GITISATS, CDR2 ISYDGTV (reference sequence). The ends lost 1 base at V and 3 bases at J; junction bases unmatched: 12. TCRdb reprocessed the reads using CATT. Of 350 to 500 gamma-chain clones listed, roughly a quarter were seen once; the top ten hold about a third. The source of this sequence is a child who was a newborn, infant or young child, either healthy, febrile or measles-vaccinated (not recorded which). Sequences were obtained from blood. The chain recombines TRGV9 with TRGJ1 or TRGJ2. CDR3 coding DNA: TGTGCCTTGTGGGAGGTTCAAAAAAGTGGTTATTATAAGAAACTCTTT. As protein: CALWEVQKSGYYKKLF.